This is a list of T cell receptor beta chains from one sample in a study of T-cell reconstitution after alpha-beta-depleted transplantation in children. In TCRdb, the PCR reads were re-called with MiXCR into one record per CDR3 protein. The sample gives about 600,000 distinct CDR3 sequences, about an eighth of which show up once; approximately 2.1% is in the top ten. The specimen comprised PBMCs, mostly from graft donor cells, sampled 360 days after TCRalphabeta/CD19-depleted stem cell transplant. These receptors came from a male patient under 18 who had a stem cell transplant for acute myeloid leukemia, so the T cells may come from the graft donor. Both conserved end residues are part of each CDR3. Fields, in order: D gene, J gene, V gene, CDR3 protein. D genes are given only for firm matches.

NA | TRBJ2-7 | TRBV29-1 | CSATWDSPYEQYF
NA | TRBJ1-1 | TRBV5-1 | CASSLGRVMNTEAFF
TRBD2 | TRBJ2-7 | TRBV3-1 | CASSQGLAGVHEQYF
TRBD1 | TRBJ2-7 | TRBV28 | CASSSGTVRSYEQYF
NA | TRBJ2-5 | TRBV4-3 | CASSSGPGETQYF
TRBD1 | TRBJ2-7 | TRBV27 | CASRRTGTGWYEQYF
TRBD2 | TRBJ2-5 | TRBV28 | CASFQQRAGGETQYF
TRBD2 | TRBJ2-1 | TRBV7-9 | CASSPGLAPVYNEQFF
NA | TRBJ2-1 | TRBV19 | CASTSSYNEQFF
TRBD2 | TRBJ2-1 | TRBV4-3 | CASSQGERDYYNEQFF
TRBD2 | TRBJ2-1 | TRBV11-2 | CASSPALRGRAGSYNEQFF
NA | TRBJ2-1 | TRBV20-1 | CSARAEGSYNEQFF
NA | TRBJ2-3 | TRBV7-3 | CASSLSSGSRADTQYF
TRBD2 | TRBJ2-1 | TRBV6-2/TRBV6-3 | CASRGLAGIQFTYNEQFF
TRBD2 | TRBJ2-1 | TRBV28 | CASSFQWGTSGRNEQFF
NA | TRBJ2-7 | TRBV9 | CASSVEYGFLYEQYF
TRBD1 | TRBJ2-7 | TRBV12-3/TRBV12-4 | CASRADRVSEQYF
TRBD1 | TRBJ2-1 | TRBV6-2/TRBV6-3 | CASRLSGQGPFF
NA | TRBJ2-7 | TRBV6-1 | CASSRWGAGAYEQYF
NA | TRBJ2-1 | TRBV5-1 | CASSLAPSSYPYNEQFF
NA | TRBJ2-5 | TRBV12-3/TRBV12-4 | CASSFLRRPGPNQETQYF
NA | TRBJ2-1 | TRBV25-1 | CASSERSAMGLLSSYNEQFF
TRBD2 | TRBJ2-3 | TRBV4-3 | CASSQESSGRVLAQYF
TRBD2 | TRBJ2-3 | TRBV20-1 | CSALTELADPRDTQYF
NA | TRBJ2-7 | TRBV28 | CATNRDANYEQYF
NA | TRBJ2-5 | TRBV29-1 | CSVLRTTISETQYF
NA | TRBJ2-3 | TRBV11-3 | CASSLGALAGTDTQYF
NA | TRBJ1-3 | TRBV7-9 | CASSFLGVHSGNTIYF
TRBD1 | TRBJ2-7 | TRBV7-2 | CASSLTSGGEQYF
NA | TRBJ2-4 | TRBV7-2 | CASSLNGRGDIQYF
NA | TRBJ2-7 | TRBV20-1 | CSARDTQASGEQYF
TRBD2 | TRBJ2-1 | TRBV13 | CASSPWTSGTYNEQFF
TRBD2 | TRBJ2-1 | TRBV7-9 | CASNKGLGADNEQFF
NA | TRBJ1-1 | TRBV14 | CASSQREGAPWTEAFF
NA | TRBJ2-5 | TRBV5-5 | CASSSLPGLGGQETQYF
TRBD2 | TRBJ2-1 | TRBV6-5 | CASSYDPLAGAYNEQFF
NA | TRBJ2-7 | TRBV5-5 | CASSWTPPFDFEQYF
NA | TRBJ2-5 | TRBV2 | CASRLTQTQYF
TRBD1 | TRBJ1-2 | TRBV27 | CASSFSGQGDYGYTF
TRBD1 | TRBJ2-7 | TRBV28 | CASSRLSQGANEQYF
TRBD2 | TRBJ2-7 | TRBV24-1 | CATGLAGASEQYF
NA | TRBJ1-1 | TRBV7-9 | CASSPGYGEAFF
NA | TRBJ2-7 | TRBV24-1 | CATSDSWGAEQYF
NA | TRBJ1-1 | TRBV6-2/TRBV6-3 | CASSWFDNTEAFF
NA | TRBJ1-5 | TRBV5-6 | CASSFGTFSNQPQHF
NA | TRBJ2-1 | TRBV5-1 | CASSPGGSSSYNEQFF
TRBD2 | TRBJ2-7 | TRBV9 | CASSADGTSGSYEQYF
TRBD2 | TRBJ2-7 | TRBV7-2 | CASSTRISGISYEQYF
TRBD1 | TRBJ2-2 | TRBV6-1 | CASTLNTGGADTGELFF
TRBD1 | TRBJ2-3 | TRBV7-6 | CASTRGQADTQYF
NA | TRBJ2-3 | TRBV20-1 | CSASWAAGRFNTQYF
TRBD1 | TRBJ2-1 | TRBV6-2/TRBV6-3 | CASSYQGQHNEQFF
NA | TRBJ1-2 | TRBV14 | CASRPFDKPNYGYTF
TRBD2 | TRBJ2-7 | TRBV29-1 | CSVEGLAGGDEQYF
NA | TRBJ2-1 | TRBV20-1 | CSASKGGAGNNEQFF
NA | TRBJ2-1 | TRBV28 | CASSPLRGRNEQFF
TRBD2 | TRBJ2-1 | TRBV29-1 | CSLRVAGGPNEQFF
TRBD2 | TRBJ2-1 | TRBV20-1 | CSASRTSGRPEQFF
NA | TRBJ2-3 | TRBV10-3 | CASRSTVVGTDTQYF
NA | TRBJ1-1 | TRBV20-1 | CSARGHPNTEAFF